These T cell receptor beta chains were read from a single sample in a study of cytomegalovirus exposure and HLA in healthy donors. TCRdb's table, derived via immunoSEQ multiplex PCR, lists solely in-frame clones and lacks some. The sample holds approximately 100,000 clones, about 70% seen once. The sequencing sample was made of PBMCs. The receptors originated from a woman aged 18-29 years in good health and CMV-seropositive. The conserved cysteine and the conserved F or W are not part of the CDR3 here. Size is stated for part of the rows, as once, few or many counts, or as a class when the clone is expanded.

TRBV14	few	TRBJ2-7	ASSHPWTSGNYEQY
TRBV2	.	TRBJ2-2	ATLGGENTGELF
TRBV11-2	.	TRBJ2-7	ASSLDPISGVEGDEQY
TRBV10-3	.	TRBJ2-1	AISFGTSGNEQF
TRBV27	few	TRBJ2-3	ASSNLDRQGTQY
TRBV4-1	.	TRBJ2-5	ASSQDGGLGGRGYQETQY
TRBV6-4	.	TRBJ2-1	ASSEGQDYNEQF
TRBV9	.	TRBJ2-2	ASSVEGSAGELF
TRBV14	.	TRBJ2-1	ASSQLLDAEQF
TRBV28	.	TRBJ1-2	ASSTGDGGYT
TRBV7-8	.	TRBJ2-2	ASSLVSVNTGELF
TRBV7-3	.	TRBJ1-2	ASSSGDRGPGGYT
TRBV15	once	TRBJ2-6	ATSKDRAGANVLT
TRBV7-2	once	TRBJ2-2	ASSSTQGLGELF
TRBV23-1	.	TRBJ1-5	ARTARRFSNQPQH
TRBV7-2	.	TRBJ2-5	ASSLVLARGETQY
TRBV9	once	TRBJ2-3	ASSAKSGTSPHTDTQY